These 8 T cell receptor beta chains were sequenced from one sample in a study of shared clonotypes between healthy human individuals. Profiled with immunoSEQ multiplex PCR; TCRdb holds only in-frame clones, not every one. The sample includes about 1.1 million clones, 60% to 80% of them seen just once. Sequenced material: memory CD4+ T cells from PBMCs. The sample's subset: CD45RA-negative fraction. These receptors all come from a man aged 18 to 29 in good health. Some clones in this sample may be carry-over from other donors' samples.

The gene calls are TRBV27 and TRBJ1-3; D may be TRBD1 (5 bases). V was clipped by 2 bases and J by 3 bases, with 14 bases between them. Germline CDR1 MNHEY, CDR2 SMNVEV (reference sequence). The CDR3 consists of 16 residues. CDR3 coding DNA: TGTGCCAGCAGTTTACGCGGTGGGGGAGGTGGAAACACCATATATTTT. The encoded protein is CASSLRGGGGGNTIYF.

The J gene is TRBJ2-7, the V gene TRBV28, with 8 bases fitting TRBD1. CDR1 is MDHEN, CDR2 SYDVKM, per germline. The CDR3 extends over 13 amino acids. Germline trimming cut 6 bases from V and 3 bases from J; bases unmatched to any gene: 4. CDR3 amino acids: CASSPGQDYEQYF. The CDR3 DNA reads as TGTGCCAGCAGCCCGGGACAGGACTACGAGCAGTACTTC. Variable domain in full (rest from reference TRBV28 and TRBJ2-7): DVKVTQSSRYLVKRTGEKVFLECVQDMDHENMFWYRQDPGLGLRLIYFSYDVKMKEKGDIPEGYSVSREKKERFSLILESASTNQTSMYLCASSPGQDYEQYFGPGTRLTVT.

This clone has a handful of counts. V usage is TRBV18 and J usage is TRBJ1-5, with 10 bases aligning to TRBD1. The ends lost 1 base at V and 1 base at J; junction bases unmatched: 4. Germline V gene sequence: CDR1 KGHSH, CDR2 LQKENI. This CDR3 is built from 17 residues. CDR3 sequence reads: CASSPQGTGVSNQPQHF. The CDR3 coding sequence is TGTGCCAGCTCACCACAAGGGACAGGGGTAAGCAATCAGCCCCAGCATTTT.

This clone was seen just once. The chain carries TRBV5-1 and TRBJ1-1; TRBD1 might be the D (6 bases). Trimming cost V 4 bases and J 0 bases, with 13 bases left between them. The CDR3 extends over 15 amino acids. Germline CDR1 reads SGHRS; CDR2 reads YFSETQ. The CDR3 DNA reads TGCGCCAGCAGCCGTGGGACACCGTTGAACACTGAAGCTTTCTTT. Residues: CASSRGTPLNTEAFF.

The V gene is TRBV5-1, the J gene TRBJ2-7; D remains ambiguous. CDR1 and CDR2 from the germline V gene are SGHRS and YFSETQ. The V and J ends lost 0 bases and 6 bases respectively, with 10 bases between them. CDR3 size: 13 residues. The CDR3 loop is CASSLDVAGEQYF. Here the CDR3 DNA reads TGCGCCAGCAGCTTGGATGTAGCCGGCGAGCAGTACTTC.

The chain links TRBV11-2 to TRBJ1-1; the D gene is possibly TRBD1 (5 bases). CDR3 length: 17 residues. V was clipped by 2 bases and J by 1 base, with 17 bases between them. Germline V lookup: CDR1 SGHAT, CDR2 FQNNGV. CDR3 sequence: CASSLPYRRAPNTEAFF. The CDR3 DNA sequence: TGTGCCAGCAGCTTACCTTACCGCAGGGCCCCGAACACTGAAGCTTTCTTT.

As concerns this clone: This probably arose from a read error, given a far larger clone one base away. Within the sample, other DNA sequences also encode this same CDR3. V is TRBV5-6 and J is TRBJ2-7; 8 bases line up with TRBD1. V dropped 5 bases and J dropped 6; count of bases not matched to a gene: 4. The germline gives CDR1 SGHDT, CDR2 YYEEEE. The CDR3 is 12 residues long. The DNA for the CDR3 is TGTGCCAGCAGTCCAGGGGGCGGCGAGCAGTACTTC. It translates to CASSPGGGEQYF.

Concerning this clone: The conserved phenylalanine or tryptophan normally closing the CDR3 is absent here, so this likely arose from a read error. V is TRBV5-1 and J is TRBJ1-1, with 8 bases fitting TRBD1. This CDR3 contains 16 residues. Germline V gives CDR1 SGHRS, CDR2 YFSETQ. Trimming took 2 bases from V and 0 from J; bases not matched to a gene: 6. Here the CDR3 reads CASSLGPQGVNTEAFL. In nucleotides, the CDR3 is TGCGCCAGCAGCTTAGGTCCACAGGGGGTGAACACTGAAGCTTTCCTT.